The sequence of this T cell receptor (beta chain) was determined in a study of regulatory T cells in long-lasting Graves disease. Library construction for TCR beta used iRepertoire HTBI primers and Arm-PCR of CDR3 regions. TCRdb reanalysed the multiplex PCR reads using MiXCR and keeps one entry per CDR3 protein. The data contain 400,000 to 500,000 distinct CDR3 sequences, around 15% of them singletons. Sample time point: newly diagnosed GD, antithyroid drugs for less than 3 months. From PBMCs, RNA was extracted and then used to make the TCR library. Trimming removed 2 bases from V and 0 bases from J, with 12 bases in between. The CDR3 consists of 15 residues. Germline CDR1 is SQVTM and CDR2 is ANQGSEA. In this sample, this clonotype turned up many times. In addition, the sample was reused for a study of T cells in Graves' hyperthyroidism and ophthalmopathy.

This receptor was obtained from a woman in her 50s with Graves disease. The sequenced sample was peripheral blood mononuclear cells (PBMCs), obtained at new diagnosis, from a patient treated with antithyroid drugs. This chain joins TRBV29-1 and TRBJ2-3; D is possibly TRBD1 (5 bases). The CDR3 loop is CSVEKGIASTDTQYF. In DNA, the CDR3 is TGCAGCGTTGAAAAGGGGATAGCAAGCACAGATACGCAGTATTTT.